These 13 T cell receptor beta chains were all obtained from the same sample, sequenced in a study of T cell responses to AZD1222 COVID-19 vaccine. Measured with immunoSEQ multiplex PCR; TCRdb has only the in-frame clones, and not every one. The data show some 100,000 clones, about 89% seen once. The starting material was peripheral blood, obtained 28 days after the second AZD1222 dose. The receptors here all came from an adult who received the AZD1222 COVID-19 vaccine.

This sequence joins TRBV5-1 and TRBJ2-7, with D possibly being TRBD1 (6 bases). V gave up 5 bases and J gave up 6 bases, with 18 bases separating them. The CDR3 is 14 residues long. The germline V gene encodes CDR1 SGHRS and CDR2 YFSETQ. For the CDR3, the DNA is TGCGCCAGCAGACCCTCCACGACAGGTAGCGAGCAGTACTTC. It specifies CASRPSTTGSEQYF.

The chain uses TRBV3-1 (or the pseudogene TRBV3-2) and TRBJ2-5; tentatively, D is TRBD1 or TRBD2 (5 bases each). Germline CDR1 is LGHDT and CDR2 is YNNKEL (reference sequence). V dropped 2 bases and J dropped 4 bases, with 14 bases sitting between them. The CDR3 spans 15 residues. The CDR3 DNA is TGTGCCAGCAGCCAATCACGGGGCCCGCCAGAGACCCAGTACTTC. This sequence encodes CASSQSRGPPETQYF.

The chain carries TRBV9 and TRBJ2-2, with D unresolved. The length of the CDR3 is 12 residues. V shed 4 bases and J shed 6 bases, with 7 bases lying between them. From germline, CDR1 is SGDLS and CDR2 YYNGEE. The CDR3 is CASSPTPGELFF. DNA of the CDR3: TGTGCCAGCAGCCCCACCCCCGGGGAGCTGTTTTTT.

The rearrangement uses TRBV12-3 or TRBV12-4 and TRBJ1-2; TRBD1 is a possible D gene (5 bases). This CDR3 is 13 amino acids long. V gave up 6 bases and J gave up 8 bases, with 16 bases separating them. CDR3 nucleotides: TGTGCCAGCAGCCTTACCATGCAGGGAGGCTACACCTTC. Translated, it gives CASSLTMQGGYTF.

The genes are TRBV4-1 and TRBJ1-2; TRBD1 is a possible D gene (5 bases). With 4 bases removed from V and 0 bases from J, the gap between germline ends came to 18 bases. Germline V gives CDR1 MGHRA, CDR2 YSYEKL. The CDR3 runs to 17 residues. The CDR3 sequence is CASSRFGGRAANYGYTF. The CDR3 region has the DNA TGCGCCAGCAGCCGTTTTGGGGGGAGGGCTGCTAACTATGGCTACACCTTC.

This sequence joins TRBV7-2 and TRBJ2-7; D possibly corresponds to TRBD2 (5 bases). V gave up 1 base and J gave up 0 bases, with 16 bases separating them. CDR1 and CDR2 from the germline V gene are SGHTA and FQGNSA. The CDR3 extends over 17 amino acids. The CDR3 loop is CASSLGLAGLGSYEQYF. The CDR3 DNA follows: TGTGCCAGCAGCTTAGGCTTGGCGGGCCTGGGCTCCTACGAGCAGTACTTC.

This sequence joins TRBV5-1 and TRBJ1-2, with 10 bases identical to TRBD1. Germline CDR1 reads SGHRS; CDR2 reads YFSETQ. V shed 2 bases and J 3 bases; nucleotides not matched to a gene: 4. This CDR3 contains 15 residues. CDR3 protein: CASSFRDRGDYGYTF. CDR3 nucleotides: TGCGCCAGCAGCTTCAGGGACAGGGGTGACTATGGCTACACCTTC.

The gene calls are TRBV7-9 and TRBJ1-4; D ambiguous. Deletions cut 2 bases from V and 7 bases from J, with 17 bases between. This CDR3 comprises 16 residues. In germline, CDR1 is SEHNR, CDR2 FQNEAQ (reference sequence). The CDR3 loop reads CASSLRGVTPAEKLFF. The DNA for the CDR3 is TGTGCCAGCAGCTTACGAGGCGTCACTCCGGCTGAAAAACTGTTTTTT.

This sequence joins TRBV11-3 and TRBJ2-5, with TRBD2 matching 9 bases. The germline gives CDR1 SGHNT, CDR2 YENEEA. V shed 4 bases and J 4 bases; nucleotides not matched to a gene: 4. The CDR3 consists of 14 residues. The CDR3 protein is CASSYDSGGETQYF. The CDR3 nucleotides read TGTGCCAGCAGCTACGATAGCGGGGGAGAGACCCAGTACTTC.

The V gene is TRBV11-3, the J gene TRBJ1-1; TRBD1 is a possible D gene (6 bases). CDR1 is SGHNT and CDR2 is YENEEA in the germline V gene. This CDR3 has 15 amino acids. V lost 4 bases to trimming and J lost 2 bases, with 14 bases between them. The CDR3 is CASSSSPRGNTEAFF. The CDR3 region has the DNA TGTGCCAGCAGCTCAAGCCCCAGGGGTAACACTGAAGCTTTCTTT.

This sequence joins TRBV7-2 and TRBJ2-7; tentative D call: TRBD1 (5 bases). V gave up 4 bases and J gave up 2 bases, with 12 bases separating them. The germline V gene has CDR1 SGHTA and CDR2 FQGNSA. This CDR3 region has 14 residues. CDR3 DNA: TGTGCCAGCAGCTCCATGACAGCCGCCTACGAGCAGTACTTC. Its protein product is CASSSMTAAYEQYF.

J is TRBJ2-3 and V is TRBV5-1; no clear D. The length of the CDR3 is 15 residues. Germline lookup yields CDR1 SGHRS and CDR2 YFSETQ. Deletions cut 0 bases from V and 2 bases from J, with 10 bases between. CDR3 amino acids: CASSLGQLPTDTQYF. The DNA of the CDR3 is TGCGCCAGCAGCTTGGGCCAGCTACCCACAGATACGCAGTATTTT.

The chain combines TRBV28 with TRBJ2-7; TRBD2 matches at 7 bases. Germline trimming cut 8 bases from V and 5 bases from J; bases unmatched to any gene: 15. CDR3 length: 15 residues. Germline V lookup: CDR1 MDHEN, CDR2 SYDVKM. The CDR3 loop reads CASSVPGGRENEQYF. The DNA for the CDR3 is TGTGCCAGCTCGGTGCCCGGAGGGAGGGAGAACGAGCAGTACTTC.